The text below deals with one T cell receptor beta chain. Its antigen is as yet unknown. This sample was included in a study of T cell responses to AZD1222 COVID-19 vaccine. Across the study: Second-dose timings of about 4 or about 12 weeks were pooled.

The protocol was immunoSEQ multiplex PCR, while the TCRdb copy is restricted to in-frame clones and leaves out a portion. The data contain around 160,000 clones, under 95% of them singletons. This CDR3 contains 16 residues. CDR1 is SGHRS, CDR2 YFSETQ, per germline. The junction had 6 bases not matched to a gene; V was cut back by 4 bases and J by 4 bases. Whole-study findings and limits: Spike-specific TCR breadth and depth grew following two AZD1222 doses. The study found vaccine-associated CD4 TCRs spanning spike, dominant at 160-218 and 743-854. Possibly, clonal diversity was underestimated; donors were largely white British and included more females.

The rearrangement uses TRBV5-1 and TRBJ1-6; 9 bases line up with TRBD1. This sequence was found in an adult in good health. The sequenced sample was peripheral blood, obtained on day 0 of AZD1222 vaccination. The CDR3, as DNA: TGCGCCAGCAGCGGAGCCGGGACAGGGTATAATTCACCCCTCCACTTT. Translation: CASSGAGTGYNSPLHF.